This T cell receptor beta chain originates from a study of cytomegalovirus exposure and HLA in healthy donors. Study observations and caveats: In a later analysis, across HLA loci, associated TCR counts were highest for DRB1, lowest for HLA-C. Later analysis identified a missense DCLRE1C variant that was linked to TCR beta V- and J-gene trimming.

This CDR3 is built from 14 residues. V lost 4 bases and J lost 2; bases outside the gene matches: 3. The V gene's germline CDR1 is LNHDA and CDR2 SQIVND (reference sequence). The PCR had 60 Vbeta and 13 Jbeta primers. TCRdb's table, derived via immunoSEQ multiplex PCR, lists solely in-frame clones and lacks some. The table shows 150,000 to 200,000 clones, with roughly three quarters occurring only once. This clone was seen more than once but under ten times. Its antigen is as yet unknown. Whereas donors were nominally healthy upon sampling, unrecorded immune exposures were probable. The TCR sequence derives from a male donor in good health and CMV-seronegative. This chain joins TRBV19 and TRBJ1-2; 8 bases line up with TRBD1. Sequenced input: PBMCs. The CDR3 coding sequence is TGTGCCAGTAGTACCCGACAGGGGAACTATGGCTACACCTTC. Amino acid sequence: CASSTRQGNYGYTF.